The source of this T cell receptor beta chain is a study of T cells after yellow fever vaccination. This clonotype was detected a few times. TCRdb ran MiXCR on the 5' RACE reads and lists one entry per CDR3 protein. The data contain 200,000 or so distinct CDR3 sequences, 5.5% to 8.5% of them singletons. Trimming at V came to 7 bases and at J to 5 bases, leaving 12 bases not matched to a gene. The CDR3 contains 16 residues. The germline gives CDR1 LNHDA, CDR2 SQIVND (reference sequence). The receptor was derived from a man aged 25-45 years who received the YFV17D yellow fever vaccine. The material sequenced was CD4+ T cells sorted from PBMCs, taken on the day of the yellow fever booster vaccination. This chain joins TRBV19 and TRBJ2-3; 10 bases fit TRBD2. The CDR3 region is CASTYSSGSGEDTQYF. For the CDR3, the DNA is TGTGCCAGTACCTATTCTAGCGGGAGCGGGGAAGATACGCAGTATTTT.